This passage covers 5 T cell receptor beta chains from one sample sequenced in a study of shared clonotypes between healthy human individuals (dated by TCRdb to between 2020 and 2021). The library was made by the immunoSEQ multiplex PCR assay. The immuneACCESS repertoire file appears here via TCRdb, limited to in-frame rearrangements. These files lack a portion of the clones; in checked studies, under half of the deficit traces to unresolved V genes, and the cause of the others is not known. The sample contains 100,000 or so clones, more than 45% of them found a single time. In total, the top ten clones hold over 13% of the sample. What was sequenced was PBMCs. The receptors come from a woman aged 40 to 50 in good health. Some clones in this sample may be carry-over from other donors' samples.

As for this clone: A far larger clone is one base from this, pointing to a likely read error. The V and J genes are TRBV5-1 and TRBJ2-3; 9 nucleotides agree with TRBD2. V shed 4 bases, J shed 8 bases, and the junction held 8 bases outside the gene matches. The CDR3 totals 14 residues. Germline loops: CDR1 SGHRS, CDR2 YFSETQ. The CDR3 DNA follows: TGCGCCAGCAGCCCTGGACTAGCGCTGGGTACGCAGTATTTT. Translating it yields CASSPGLALGTQYF.

CDR3 residues: CASSIEGSNYGYTF. The CDR3 DNA follows: TGTGCCAGTAGTATAGAAGGGAGCAACTATGGCTACACCTTC. The chain joins TRBV19 to TRBJ1-2; no firm D call. The CDR3 runs 14 residues. Between the trimmed V and J ends, which lost 0 bases and 2 bases, there was a span of 7 bases. Germline loops: CDR1 LNHDA, CDR2 SQIVND (reference sequence).

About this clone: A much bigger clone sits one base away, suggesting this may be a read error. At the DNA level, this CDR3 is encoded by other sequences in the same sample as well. CDR3 DNA sequence: TGCGCCTGGTCAACGAGGGGCCATGAAAAACTGTTTTTT. Translating it yields CAWSTRGHEKLFF. The chain carries TRBV30 and TRBJ1-4; maybe TRBD1 (5 bases). Per the germline V gene, CDR1 is GTSNPN and CDR2 is SVGIG (reference sequence). The CDR3 is made up of 13 amino acids.

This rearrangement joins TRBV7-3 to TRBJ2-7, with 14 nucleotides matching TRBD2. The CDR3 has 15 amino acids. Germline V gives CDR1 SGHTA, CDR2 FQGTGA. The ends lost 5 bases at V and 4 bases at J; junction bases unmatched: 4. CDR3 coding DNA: TGTGCCAGCAGCCAGGGACTAGCGGGAGTATACGAGCAGTACTTC. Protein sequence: CASSQGLAGVYEQYF.

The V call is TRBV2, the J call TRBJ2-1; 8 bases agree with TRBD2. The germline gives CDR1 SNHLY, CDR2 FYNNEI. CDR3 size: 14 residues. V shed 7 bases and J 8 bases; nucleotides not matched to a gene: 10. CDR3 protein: CASILGRAEDEQFF. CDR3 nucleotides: TGTGCCAGCATCCTCGGGAGGGCCGAGGATGAGCAGTTCTTC.